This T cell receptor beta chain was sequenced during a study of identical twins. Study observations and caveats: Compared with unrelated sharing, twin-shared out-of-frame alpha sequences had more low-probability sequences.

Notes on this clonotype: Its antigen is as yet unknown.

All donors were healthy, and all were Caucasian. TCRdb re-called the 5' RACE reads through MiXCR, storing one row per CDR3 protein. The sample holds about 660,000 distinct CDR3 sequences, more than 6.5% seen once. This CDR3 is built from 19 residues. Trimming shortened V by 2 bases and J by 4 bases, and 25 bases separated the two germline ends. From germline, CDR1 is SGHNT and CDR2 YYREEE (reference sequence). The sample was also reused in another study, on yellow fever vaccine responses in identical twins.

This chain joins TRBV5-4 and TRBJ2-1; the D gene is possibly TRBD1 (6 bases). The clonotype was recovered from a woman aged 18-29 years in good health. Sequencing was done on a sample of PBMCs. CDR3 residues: CASSLVPLNREYRYNEQFF. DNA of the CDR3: TGTGCCAGCAGCTTAGTCCCCCTAAACAGGGAATACCGATACAATGAGCAGTTCTTC.